This T cell receptor (beta chain) originates from a study of blood T cells in healthy people across ages. Findings and limits, study-wide: Both higher diversity and more naive CD4+ cells marked long-lived donors when set against aged donors.

This CDR3 is built from 14 residues. Germline loops: CDR1 SGHRS, CDR2 YFSETQ. Trimming cost V 4 bases and J 5 bases; bases outside gene matches: 8. The use of a sample-barcoded 5' primer and a J-beta primer mix characterized a second PCR of roughly 7 to 11 cycles. One entry per CDR3 protein, called by TCRdb with MiXCR from the 5' RACE reads. This table holds approximately 900,000 distinct CDR3 sequences, almost 30% found once. As to this clonotype: The antigen remains undetermined. A much larger clone is a single base away; this may be a read error.

This same sample was also part of a study on T cells of mothers and their children.

The sequencing input was blood. The source of this sequence is a woman aged 35 to 49 in good health. The chain uses TRBV5-1 and TRBJ2-5; the match to TRBD2 covers 7 bases. The chain's CDR3 is CASSGGEERETQYF. CDR3 coding DNA: TGCGCCAGCAGCGGGGGGGAGGAGAGGGAGACCCAGTACTTC.